Listed below are T cell receptor beta chains from one sample, sequenced in a study of cytomegalovirus exposure and HLA in healthy donors. Sequencing used immunoSEQ multiplex PCR; TCRdb keeps in-frame clones, though not all of them. The sample lists around 100,000 clones; over 60% were seen once. The specimen was PBMCs. These receptors were collected from a man aged 25 to 40 in good health and CMV-seropositive. CDR3s include the opening cysteine and the closing phenylalanine or tryptophan. The D gene is left open where the match is weak. Expanded clones get a size class; other rows say once, few or many, or leave the size out.

D gene,J gene,clone size,V gene,CDR3 protein,CDR3 DNA
TRBD2,TRBJ2-7,.,TRBV4-3,CASSQDVGGATYEQYF,TGCGCCAGCAGCCAAGATGTCGGGGGGGCAACCTACGAGCAGTACTTC
.,TRBJ1-4,.,TRBV4-1,CASSQISGQNNEKLFF,TGCGCCAGCAGCCAAATTTCTGGGCAAAATAATGAAAAACTGTTTTTT
TRBD1,TRBJ1-2,.,TRBV6-1,CASTRQGAYGYTF,TGTGCCAGCACACGACAGGGGGCCTATGGCTACACCTTC
.,TRBJ2-1,once,TRBV5-1,CASSQETYNEQFF,TGCGCCAGCAGCCAGGAAACCTACAATGAGCAGTTCTTC
.,TRBJ1-6,.,TRBV30,CAWSRPGSYNSPLHF,TGTGCCTGGAGTCGTCCGGGTTCCTATAATTCACCCCTCCACTTT
.,TRBJ2-7,.,TRBV10-3,CAISEGGGQTSTKQYF,TGTGCCATCAGTGAAGGGGGAGGGCAAACCTCTACGAAGCAGTACTTC
.,TRBJ2-2,.,TRBV9,CASSVDGGPNTGELFF,TGTGCCAGCAGCGTAGACGGGGGGCCTAACACCGGGGAGCTGTTTTTT
TRBD2,TRBJ2-5,.,TRBV9,CASSPRTSEETQYF,TGTGCCAGCAGCCCAAGGACTAGCGAGGAGACCCAGTACTTC
.,TRBJ1-3,.,TRBV9,CASSVDQDGRGGNTIYF,TGTGCCAGCAGCGTTGACCAGGACGGTCGAGGGGGAAACACCATATATTTT
.,TRBJ1-5,few,TRBV5-5,CASSLRGGENQPQHF,TGTGCCAGCAGCTTGCGAGGGGGAGAGAATCAGCCCCAGCATTTT
TRBD2,TRBJ2-2,.,TRBV7-3,CASSSGLAGATGELFF,TGTGCCAGCAGCTCGGGACTAGCGGGGGCCACCGGGGAGCTGTTTTTT
TRBD2,TRBJ2-7,.,TRBV28,CASSLLAGQAGEQYF,TGTGCCAGCAGTTTGCTAGCGGGGCAGGCCGGGGAGCAGTACTTC
TRBD2,TRBJ2-3,.,TRBV19,CASRPFAGGQSDTQYF,TGTGCCAGTAGACCCTTTGCGGGGGGGCAGTCGGATACGCAGTATTTT
TRBD2,TRBJ2-7,.,TRBV6-5,CASRFEQGGSYEQYF,TGTGCCAGCAGGTTCGAGCAGGGAGGGTCCTACGAGCAGTACTTC
TRBD1,TRBJ1-2,.,TRBV6-6,CASSPGQNYGYTF,TGTGCCAGCAGCCCGGGACAGAACTATGGCTACACCTTC
.,TRBJ1-1,.,TRBV6-1,CASSGTENTEAFF,TGTGCCAGCAGTGGGACAGAGAACACTGAAGCTTTCTTT
.,TRBJ1-2,.,TRBV5-5,CASSLGRPDYGYTF,TGTGCCAGCAGTTTAGGCAGGCCCGACTATGGCTACACCTTC
TRBD1,TRBJ1-4,.,TRBV7-6,CASSQLRQGPTNEKLFF,TGTGCCAGCAGCCAACTAAGACAGGGACCGACTAATGAAAAACTGTTTTTT
.,TRBJ2-1,.,TRBV7-6,CASSLGAIPSPNEQFF,TGTGCCAGCAGCTTAGGGGCAATACCCTCTCCCAATGAGCAGTTCTTC
.,TRBJ2-1,.,TRBV20-1,CSASWGDEQFF,TGCAGTGCTAGTTGGGGGGATGAGCAGTTCTTC
TRBD1,TRBJ1-2,.,TRBV10-3,CAISDDRGIYYGYTF,TGTGCCATCAGTGATGACAGGGGGATCTACTATGGCTACACCTTC
.,TRBJ1-3,few,TRBV7-2,CASSPVREAGNTIYF,TGTGCCAGCAGCCCCGTCAGGGAGGCTGGAAACACCATATATTTT
.,TRBJ1-1,.,TRBV19,CASSIVGGARGWNTEAFF,TGTGCCAGTAGTATAGTAGGAGGGGCCCGGGGTTGGAACACTGAAGCTTTCTTT
.,TRBJ1-4,few,TRBV4-3,CASTTRGGSGNEKLFF,TGCGCCAGCACCACCCGGGGAGGATCGGGTAATGAAAAACTGTTTTTT